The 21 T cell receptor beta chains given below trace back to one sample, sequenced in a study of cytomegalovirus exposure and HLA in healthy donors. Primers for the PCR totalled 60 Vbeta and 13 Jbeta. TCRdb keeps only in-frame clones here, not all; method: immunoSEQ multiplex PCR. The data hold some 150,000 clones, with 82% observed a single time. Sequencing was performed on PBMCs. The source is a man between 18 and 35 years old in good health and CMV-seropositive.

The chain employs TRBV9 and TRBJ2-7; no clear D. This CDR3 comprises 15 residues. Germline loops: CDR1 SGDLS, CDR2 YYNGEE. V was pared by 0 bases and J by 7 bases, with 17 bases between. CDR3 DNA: TGTGCCAGCAGCGTAGCGGCCAACCGACACTCGGAGCAGTACTTC. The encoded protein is CASSVAANRHSEQYF. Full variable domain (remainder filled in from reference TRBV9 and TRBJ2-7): DSGVTQTPKHLITATGQRVTLRCSPRSGDLSVYWYQQSLDQGLQFLIQYYNGEERAKGNILERFSAQQFPDLHSELNLSSLELGDSALYFCASSVAANRHSEQYFGPGTRLTVT.

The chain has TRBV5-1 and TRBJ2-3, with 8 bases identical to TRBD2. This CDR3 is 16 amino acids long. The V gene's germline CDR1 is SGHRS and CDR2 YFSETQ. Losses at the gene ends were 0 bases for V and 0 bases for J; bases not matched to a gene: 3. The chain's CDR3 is CASSLVASGSTDTQYF. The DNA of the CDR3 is TGCGCCAGCAGCTTGGTCGCTAGCGGGAGCACAGATACGCAGTATTTT.

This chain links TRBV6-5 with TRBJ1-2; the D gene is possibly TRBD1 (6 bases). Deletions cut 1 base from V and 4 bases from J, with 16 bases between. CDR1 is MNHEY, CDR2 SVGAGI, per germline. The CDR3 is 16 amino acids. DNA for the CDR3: TGTGCCAGCAGTTACTATTCTGGGGGCGCTGGCTATGGCTACACCTTC. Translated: CASSYYSGGAGYGYTF.

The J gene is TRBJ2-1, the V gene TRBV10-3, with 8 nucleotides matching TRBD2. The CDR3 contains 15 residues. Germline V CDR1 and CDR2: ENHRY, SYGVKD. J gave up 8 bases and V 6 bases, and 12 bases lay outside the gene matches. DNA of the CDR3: TGTGCCATCAGCCGGGCGGGGACTAGACGGGATGAGCAGTTCTTC. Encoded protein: CAISRAGTRRDEQFF.

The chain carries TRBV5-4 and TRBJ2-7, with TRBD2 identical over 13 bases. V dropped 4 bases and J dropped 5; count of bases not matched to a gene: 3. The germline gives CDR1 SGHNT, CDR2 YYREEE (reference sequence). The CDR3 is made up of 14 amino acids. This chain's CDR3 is CASSNGLAGDEQYF. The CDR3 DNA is TGTGCCAGCAGCAACGGACTAGCGGGAGACGAGCAGTACTTC.

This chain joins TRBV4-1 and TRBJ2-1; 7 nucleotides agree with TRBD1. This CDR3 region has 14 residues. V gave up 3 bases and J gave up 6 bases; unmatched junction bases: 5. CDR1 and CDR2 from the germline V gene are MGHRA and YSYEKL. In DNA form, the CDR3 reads TGCGCCAGCAGCCACACAGGGGATAGCAATGAGCAGTTCTTC. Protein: CASSHTGDSNEQFF.

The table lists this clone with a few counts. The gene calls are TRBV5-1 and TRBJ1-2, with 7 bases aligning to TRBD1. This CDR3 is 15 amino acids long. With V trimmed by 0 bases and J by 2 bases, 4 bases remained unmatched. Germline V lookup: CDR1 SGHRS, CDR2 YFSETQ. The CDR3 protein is CASSLGDRENYGYTF. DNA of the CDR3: TGCGCCAGCAGCTTGGGGGACAGAGAAAACTATGGCTACACCTTC.

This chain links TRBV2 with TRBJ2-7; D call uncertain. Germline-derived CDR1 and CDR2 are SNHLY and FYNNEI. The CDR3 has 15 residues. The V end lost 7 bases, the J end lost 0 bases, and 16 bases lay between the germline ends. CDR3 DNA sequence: TGTGCCAGCAATGGCTTAGCTGAGAGCTCCTACGAGCAGTACTTC. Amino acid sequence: CASNGLAESSYEQYF.

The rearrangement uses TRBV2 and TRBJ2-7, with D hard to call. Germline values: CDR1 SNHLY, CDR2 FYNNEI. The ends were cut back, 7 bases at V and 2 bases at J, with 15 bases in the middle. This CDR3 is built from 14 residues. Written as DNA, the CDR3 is TGTGCCAGCACGAGGAATGGCAGCACCTACGAGCAGTACTTC. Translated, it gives CASTRNGSTYEQYF.

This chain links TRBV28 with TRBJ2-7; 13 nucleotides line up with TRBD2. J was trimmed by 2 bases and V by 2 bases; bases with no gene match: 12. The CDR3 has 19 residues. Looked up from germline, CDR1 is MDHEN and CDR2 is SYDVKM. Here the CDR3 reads CASSLPSGTSGTLAYEQYF. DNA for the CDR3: TGTGCCAGCAGTTTACCCTCCGGGACTAGCGGGACCCTTGCCTACGAGCAGTACTTC.

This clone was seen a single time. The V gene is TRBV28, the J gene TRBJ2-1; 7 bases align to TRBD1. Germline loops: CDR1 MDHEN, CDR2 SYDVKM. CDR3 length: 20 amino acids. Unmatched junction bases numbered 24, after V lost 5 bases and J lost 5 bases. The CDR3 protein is CASSTLWGRGKTGPDNEQFF. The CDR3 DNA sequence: TGTGCCAGCAGTACACTCTGGGGCAGGGGGAAGACGGGACCTGACAATGAGCAGTTCTTC.

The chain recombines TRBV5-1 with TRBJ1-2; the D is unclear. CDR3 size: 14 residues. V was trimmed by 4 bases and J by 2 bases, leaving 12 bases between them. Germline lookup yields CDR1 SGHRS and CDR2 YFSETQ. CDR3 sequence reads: CASSPGTGNYGYTF. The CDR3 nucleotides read TGCGCCAGCAGCCCCGGAACCGGGAACTATGGCTACACCTTC.

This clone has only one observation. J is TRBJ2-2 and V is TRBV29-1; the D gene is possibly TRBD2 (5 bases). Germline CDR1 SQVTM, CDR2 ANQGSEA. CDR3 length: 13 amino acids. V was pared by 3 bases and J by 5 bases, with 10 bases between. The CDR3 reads CSVDGVGTGELFF. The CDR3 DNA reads TGCAGCGTTGACGGGGTAGGGACCGGGGAGCTGTTTTTT.

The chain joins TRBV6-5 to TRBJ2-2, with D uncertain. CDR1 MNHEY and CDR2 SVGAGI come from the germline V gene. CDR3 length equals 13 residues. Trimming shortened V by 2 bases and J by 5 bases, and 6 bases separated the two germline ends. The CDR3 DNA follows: TGTGCCAGCAGTTACATGAGGACCGGGGAGCTGTTTTTT. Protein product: CASSYMRTGELFF.

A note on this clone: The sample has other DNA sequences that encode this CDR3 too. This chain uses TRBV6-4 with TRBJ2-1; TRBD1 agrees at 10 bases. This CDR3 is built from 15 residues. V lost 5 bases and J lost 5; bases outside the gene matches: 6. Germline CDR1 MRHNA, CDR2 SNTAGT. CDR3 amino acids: CASSTDRGLNNEQFF. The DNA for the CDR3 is TGTGCCAGCAGTACAGACAGGGGGCTCAACAATGAGCAGTTCTTC.

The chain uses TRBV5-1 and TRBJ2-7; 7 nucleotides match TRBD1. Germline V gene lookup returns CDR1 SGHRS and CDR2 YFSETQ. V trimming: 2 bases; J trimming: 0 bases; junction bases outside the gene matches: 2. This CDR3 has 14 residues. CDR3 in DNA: TGCGCCAGCAGCTTTCCAGGGGGCTCCTACGAGCAGTACTTC. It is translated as CASSFPGGSYEQYF.

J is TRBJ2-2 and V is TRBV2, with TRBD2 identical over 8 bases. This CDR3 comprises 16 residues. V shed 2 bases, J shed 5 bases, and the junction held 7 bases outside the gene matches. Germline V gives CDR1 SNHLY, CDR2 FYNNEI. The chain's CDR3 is CASSELSSGKTGELFF. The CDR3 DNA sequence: TGTGCCAGCAGTGAATTAAGTAGCGGGAAGACCGGGGAGCTGTTTTTT.

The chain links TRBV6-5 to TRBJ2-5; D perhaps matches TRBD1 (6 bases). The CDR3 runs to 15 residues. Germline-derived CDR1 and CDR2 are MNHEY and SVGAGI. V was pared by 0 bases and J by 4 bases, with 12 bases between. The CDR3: CASSYSIWGRETQYF. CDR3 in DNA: TGTGCCAGCAGTTACTCGATATGGGGGCGAGAGACCCAGTACTTC.

The DNA of the CDR3 is TGTGCCAGCAGCTTCAGGGGAGTTACTGAAGCTTTCTTT. Amino acids: CASSFRGVTEAFF. The chain recombines TRBV28 with TRBJ1-1; tentatively, D is TRBD1 (6 bases). The germline V gene has CDR1 MDHEN and CDR2 SYDVKM. Trimming removed 6 bases at V and 5 bases at J, with 13 bases between. CDR3 length: 13 amino acids.

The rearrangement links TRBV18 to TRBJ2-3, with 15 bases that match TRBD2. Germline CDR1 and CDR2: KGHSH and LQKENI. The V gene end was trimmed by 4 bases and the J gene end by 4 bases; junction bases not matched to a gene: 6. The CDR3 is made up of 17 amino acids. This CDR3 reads CASSLLGLAGGPDTQYF. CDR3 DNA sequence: TGTGCCAGCTCACTTTTGGGACTAGCGGGAGGTCCAGATACGCAGTATTTT.

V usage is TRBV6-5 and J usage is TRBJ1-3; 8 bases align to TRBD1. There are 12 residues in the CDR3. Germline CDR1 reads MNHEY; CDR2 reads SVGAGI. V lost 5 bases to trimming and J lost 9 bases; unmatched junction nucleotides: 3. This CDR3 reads CASSIQGGTIYF. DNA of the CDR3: TGTGCCAGCAGTATACAGGGGGGCACCATATATTTT.